One sample yielded the 3 T cell receptor beta chains listed below, sequenced in a study of metastatic and nonmetastatic thyroid tumors. The entire patient cohort was treatment-naive prior to thyroid surgery. TCRdb used MiXCR to call clones anew from the PCR reads. The table records approximately 17,000 clones, roughly 26% of them present only once. The sample consisted of tumor tissue. The source of these receptors is a female donor with papillary thyroid cancer or a benign thyroid nodule (not recorded which). Some clones in this sample may be carry-over from other donors' samples.

V usage is TRBV11-2 and J usage is TRBJ2-7, with 10 bases lining up with TRBD2. Germline trimming cut 5 bases from V and 2 bases from J; bases unmatched to any gene: 9. This CDR3 is 16 amino acids long. Per the germline V gene, CDR1 is SGHAT and CDR2 is FQNNGV. The DNA for the CDR3 is TGTGCCAGCAGCCCCTATAGGACTAGCGGACCCTACGAGCAGTACTTC. It yields the protein CASSPYRTSGPYEQYF.

This clone is medium-sized (0.01 to 0.1%). V gene TRBV6-1 combines with J gene TRBJ1-2; tentative D call: TRBD1 (6 bases). The germline CDR1 and CDR2 sequences are MNHNS and SASEGT. The CDR3 spans 11 residues. V gave up 2 bases and J gave up 8 bases, with 6 bases separating them. The CDR3 here is CASSETGGYTF. The CDR3 DNA is TGTGCCAGCAGTGAAACAGGGGGCTACACCTTC.

On this clone: Relative to the germline gene, one junction end is altered; a read error may explain this. The chain is built from TRBV5-1 and TRBJ2-5; TRBD2 aligns across 11 bases. The germline V gene has CDR1 SGHRS and CDR2 YFSETQ. CDR3 length: 17 amino acids. CDR3 region: CANSRGLAERGVETQYF. The DNA of the CDR3 is TGCGCCAACAGCCGGGGACTAGCGGAGAGAGGAGTGGAGACCCAGTACTTC.